This passage covers 29 T cell receptor beta chains from one sample sequenced in a study of CD8+CD57+ T cells in acquired aplastic anemia (dated by TCRdb to the late 2010s). Sequenced using an Illumina HiSeq 2000. Genomic DNA was used as template for profiling of TCR beta VDJ combinations and CDR3 sequences. TCRdb ran its own pipeline on the public reads, namely fastp trimming at Q25 and MiXCR clone calling, and kept in-frame beta chains. Records with the same CDR3 protein are collapsed into one entry carrying the most frequent genes and DNA. The sample table lists 90,000 to 130,000 distinct CDR3 sequences, around 49% of them with a count of one. Jointly, the top ten make up under 35% of the sample. Sequenced sample: sorted CD4+, CD8+, or CD8+CD57+ T cells (not recorded which) from PBMCs. All receptors derive from a human donor in good health, serving as a control.

This clonotype was seen a handful of times. The chain has TRBV10-3 and TRBJ2-5, with 9 bases matching TRBD1. The CDR3 length is 16 residues. Germline CDR1 and CDR2: ENHRY and SYGVKD. With V trimmed by 3 bases and J by 0 bases, 5 bases remained unmatched. In DNA form, the CDR3 reads TGTGCCATCAGTGATGGACAGGGGACGTACCAAGAGACCCAGTACTTC. Translated, it gives CAISDGQGTYQETQYF.

This clonotype was seen ten or more times. The V and J genes are TRBV12-5 and TRBJ2-7; D remains ambiguous. V was clipped by 6 bases and J by 0 bases, with 6 bases between them. Germline values: CDR1 LGHNT, CDR2 FRNRAP. CDR3 length equals 12 residues. The CDR3 here is CASGPYSYEQYF. For the CDR3, the DNA is TGTGCTAGTGGCCCTTACTCCTACGAGCAGTACTTC.

This chain connects TRBV7-2 to TRBJ1-2, with TRBD1 as a possible D gene (6 bases). The CDR3 extends over 11 amino acids. CDR1 is SGHTA, CDR2 FQGNSA, per germline. The ends were cut back, 10 bases at V and 8 bases at J, with 14 bases in the middle. The CDR3 protein is CANGQLRGYTF. The CDR3 bases are TGTGCCAACGGACAGTTGAGGGGCTACACCTTC.

There are a few counts of this clonotype. One base away lies a much larger clone, so this may be a sequencing read error. The chain links TRBV20-1 to TRBJ1-1; no firm D call. Germline V gene sequence: CDR1 DFQATT, CDR2 SNEGSKA (reference sequence). The CDR3 extends over 10 amino acids. The chain's CDR3 is CRASQGEAFF. The CDR3 DNA sequence: TGCCGTGCTAGCCAAGGTGAAGCTTTCTTT.

This clonotype was counted once. The junction differs from germline at one of its ends, possibly a read error. V gene TRBV20-1 combines with J gene TRBJ2-7; the D gene could be TRBD1 or TRBD2 (5 bases each). The CDR3 spans 13 residues. Germline values: CDR1 DFQATT, CDR2 SNEGSKA (reference sequence). The CDR3 DNA reads as TGCAGTGCAGGACTCGGGACGGAATACGGGCAGTACTTC. Protein sequence: CSAGLGTEYGQYF.

This clonotype was observed many times. The chain carries TRBV27 and TRBJ2-3, with D perhaps given as TRBD1 or TRBD2 (5 bases each). Trimming took 7 bases from V and 6 from J, leaving 17 bases between them. The CDR3 totals 14 residues. Germline CDR1 and CDR2: MNHEY and SMNVEV (reference sequence). As DNA, the CDR3 is TGTGCCAGCAACTCCGGGACGGAGGAGGATACGCAGTATTTT. Encoded protein: CASNSGTEEDTQYF.

This chain links TRBV13 with TRBJ1-3; tentatively, D is TRBD1 (5 bases). Germline V gene data show CDR1 as PRHDT and CDR2 as FYEKMQ (reference sequence). This CDR3 spans 16 amino acids. Trimming took off 3 bases at V and 0 bases at J, with 12 bases between the two ends. CDR3: CASSFRDSSSGNTIYF. CDR3 DNA: TGTGCCAGCAGCTTCCGGGACTCCAGCTCTGGAAACACCATATATTTT.

The V call is TRBV2, the J call TRBJ2-1; the match to TRBD1 covers 10 bases. The CDR3 runs to 14 residues. J was trimmed by 6 bases and V by 6 bases; bases with no gene match: 5. CDR1 is SNHLY and CDR2 is FYNNEI in the germline V gene. CDR3 sequence: CASSSRDRGNEQFF. The CDR3 nucleotides are TGTGCCAGCAGCTCCCGGGACAGGGGCAATGAGCAGTTCTTC.

This clonotype was recorded at least ten times. The V and J genes are TRBV6-1 and TRBJ2-7; possible D gene TRBD2, 7 bases. Germline assignment: CDR1 MNHNS and CDR2 SASEGT. The V end lost 7 bases, the J end lost 5 bases, and 18 bases lay between the germline ends. This CDR3 contains 14 residues. CDR3 region: CASTKGVGTNEQYF. The CDR3 DNA follows: TGTGCCAGCACCAAGGGGGTCGGGACTAACGAGCAGTACTTC.

The J gene is TRBJ2-7, the V gene TRBV20-1; D might be TRBD1 or TRBD2, each matching 5 bases. The V and J ends lost 6 bases and 0 bases respectively, with 18 bases between them. Germline CDR1 and CDR2: DFQATT and SNEGSKA (reference sequence). The CDR3 runs to 15 residues. This chain's CDR3 is CSASGTSQSSYEQYF. The CDR3, as DNA: TGCAGTGCCAGTGGGACCAGCCAAAGCTCCTACGAGCAGTACTTC.

As to this clonotype: A much larger clone differs from this one at a single base, so this may be a read error. The genes are TRBV30 and TRBJ1-2, with D unclear. The CDR3 totals 13 residues. The germline V gene has CDR1 GTSNPN and CDR2 SVGIG (reference sequence). CDR3 nucleotide sequence: TGTGCCTGGAGTGTACCTGAGGGCTATGACTACACCTTC. Its translation is CAWSVPEGYDYTF.

J is TRBJ2-1 and V is TRBV5-1; 7 bases align to TRBD1. The CDR3 loop spans 15 amino acids. Germline V gives CDR1 SGHRS, CDR2 YFSETQ. Trimming cost V 0 bases and J 1 base; bases outside gene matches: 1. CDR3 nucleotides: TGCGCCAGCAGCTTGGAGGACAGGTCCTACAATGAGCAGTTCTTC. The encoded protein is CASSLEDRSYNEQFF. Full variable domain (outside the CDR3, taken from reference TRBV5-1 and TRBJ2-1): KAGVTQTPRYLIKTRGQQVTLSCSPISGHRSVSWYQQTPGQGLQFLFEYFSETQRNKGNFPGRFSGRQFSNSRSEMNVSTLELGDSALYLCASSLEDRSYNEQFFGPGTRLTVL.

In DNA form, the CDR3 reads TGTGCCACCGGAGACAGATCAAACTCCTACGAGCAGTACTTC. Protein: CATGDRSNSYEQYF. V is TRBV10-3 and J is TRBJ2-7, with D perhaps matching TRBD1 (5 bases). Germline V gene lookup returns CDR1 ENHRY and CDR2 SYGVKD. V shed 10 bases and J shed 0 bases, with 16 bases lying between them. The CDR3 spans 14 residues.

The chain recombines TRBV5-1 with TRBJ1-4, with 8 nucleotides matching TRBD1. This CDR3 contains 14 residues. CDR1 is SGHRS and CDR2 is YFSETQ in the germline V gene. Trimming took 3 bases from V and 8 from J; bases not matched to a gene: 6. The CDR3 loop reads CASSWTGRGEKLFF. DNA for the CDR3: TGCGCCAGCAGCTGGACAGGGAGGGGGGAAAAACTGTTTTTT.

This sequence joins TRBV2 and TRBJ2-7; D may be TRBD1 or TRBD2 (5 bases each). The CDR3 covers 12 residues. V was shortened by 6 bases and J by 3 bases, with 9 bases between the two germline ends. Germline CDR1 is SNHLY and CDR2 is FYNNEI. CDR3 nucleotides: TGTGCCAGCAGCGGGGACGTCTACGAGCAGTACTTC. This sequence encodes CASSGDVYEQYF.

This clonotype showed up many times. CDR3 protein: CASSKSNTEAFF. Here the CDR3 DNA reads TGTGCCAGCAGCAAGTCTAACACTGAAGCTTTCTTT. This rearrangement joins TRBV9 to TRBJ1-1; D not resolved. The length of the CDR3 is 12 residues. Per germline, CDR1 SGDLS and CDR2 YYNGEE. Trimming took off 4 bases at V and 2 bases at J, with 6 bases between the two ends.

Concerning this clonotype itself: The junction does not match germline at one end; this may be a read error. The V call is TRBV29-1, the J call TRBJ1-1; D may be TRBD1 (6 bases). The CDR3 runs to 14 residues. Looked up from germline, CDR1 is SQVTM and CDR2 is ANQGSEA. The CDR3 DNA follows: TGCGGCGTCGGGGGGGGGCAGGGTGTCACTGAAGCTTTCTTT. Protein product: CGVGGGQGVTEAFF.

The chain joins TRBV13 to TRBJ2-3; 11 positions match TRBD2. The length of the CDR3 is 15 residues. The ends lost 10 bases at V and 4 bases at J; junction bases unmatched: 10. CDR1 is PRHDT and CDR2 is FYEKMQ in the germline V gene (reference sequence). CDR3 region: CAISGSGGASDTQYF. The CDR3 nucleotides read TGTGCCATTTCGGGTAGCGGGGGGGCCTCAGATACGCAGTATTTT.

The chain employs TRBV25-1 and TRBJ2-7; D gene ambiguous. Deletions cut 3 bases from V and 3 bases from J, with 12 bases between. Per the germline V gene, CDR1 is MGHDK and CDR2 is SYGVNS. The CDR3 runs 14 residues. The CDR3 bases are TGTGCCAGCAGTGAGGGCAGGACCAGCTACGAGCAGTACTTC. Translating gives CASSEGRTSYEQYF.

Only one count was recorded for this clonotype. The chain carries TRBV25-1 and TRBJ1-1; 11 bases are a match to TRBD1. Germline V gene lookup returns CDR1 MGHDK and CDR2 SYGVNS. The CDR3 runs 15 residues. V shed 4 bases, J shed 5 bases, and the junction held 6 bases outside the gene matches. The CDR3, as DNA: TGTGCCAGCAGTGGTCGGACAGGGGGCGTGACTGAAGCTTTCTTT. Protein product: CASSGRTGGVTEAFF.

Ten or more counts support this clonotype. The chain employs TRBV27 and TRBJ1-5; no definite D call. Germline CDR1 and CDR2: MNHEY and SMNVEV (reference sequence). V dropped 0 bases and J dropped 5 bases, with 11 bases sitting between them. This CDR3 region has 15 residues. The DNA for the CDR3 is TGTGCCAGCAGTTTATCCGGCGGAAACTATCAGCCCCAGCATTTT. Amino acids: CASSLSGGNYQPQHF.

The chain recombines TRBV2 with TRBJ2-7; weak D call: TRBD1 (6 bases). Germline lookup yields CDR1 SNHLY and CDR2 FYNNEI. The CDR3 totals 13 residues. V was pared by 7 bases and J by 1 base, with 11 bases between. The CDR3 loop reads CASTRDTSYEQYF. Here the CDR3 DNA reads TGTGCCAGCACCCGGGACACTTCCTACGAGCAGTACTTC.

This clonotype was picked up one time. This sequence joins TRBV12-3 or TRBV12-4 and TRBJ1-2; weak D call: TRBD1 (5 bases). Trimming shortened V by 5 bases and J by 5 bases, and 12 bases separated the two germline ends. The CDR3 sequence is 13 residues long. The CDR3: CASSPGTGYGYTF. CDR3 coding DNA: TGTGCCAGCAGTCCCGGGACGGGATATGGCTACACCTTC.

This clonotype has at least ten counts. The chain couples TRBV4-3 to TRBJ1-1, with TRBD1 matching over 8 bases. The CDR3 has 17 residues. J lost 1 base, V lost 3 bases, and 10 bases had no gene match. CDR1 is LGHNA and CDR2 is YSLEER in the germline V gene. The DNA of the CDR3 is TGCGCCAGCAGCCATCGGACAGGGACGAGTTCGAACACTGAAGCTTTCTTT. This codes for CASSHRTGTSSNTEAFF.

V gene TRBV7-9 combines with J gene TRBJ2-7; D assignment may be TRBD1 or TRBD2 (6 bases each). This CDR3 contains 14 residues. CDR1 is SEHNR, CDR2 FQNEAQ, per germline (reference sequence). Deletions cut 3 bases from V and 4 bases from J, with 13 bases between. In nucleotides, the CDR3 is TGTGCCAGCAGCTTTTGGGGGGCTAATTACGAGCAGTACTTC. Translating gives CASSFWGANYEQYF.

Note on this clonotype: Just one base apart from a much larger clone, this may be a read error. V is TRBV5-6 and J is TRBJ1-2; D ambiguous. CDR1 is SGHDT and CDR2 is YYEEEE in the germline V gene. The CDR3 totals 14 residues. The V end was cut by 9 bases, the J end by 7 bases, with 22 bases between. This CDR3 is CANSFIGQSIGYTF. CDR3 DNA sequence: TGTGCCAACAGTTTTATAGGCCAATCCATTGGCTACACCTTC. Variable domain in full (rest from reference TRBV5-6 and TRBJ1-2): DAGVTQSPTHLIKTRGQQVTLRCSPKSGHDTVSWYQQALGQGPQFIFQYYEEEERQRGNFPDRFSGHQFPNYSSELNVNALLLGDSALYLCANSFIGQSIGYTFGSGTRLTVV.

The chain joins TRBV2 to TRBJ1-2; no firm D call. The CDR3 is made up of 15 amino acids. V gave up 9 bases and J gave up 4 bases, with 21 bases separating them. The germline V gene has CDR1 SNHLY and CDR2 FYNNEI. CDR3 region: CARRIDGGGTYGYTF. The CDR3 nucleotides read TGTGCCAGACGAATCGACGGAGGCGGAACCTATGGCTACACCTTC.

This rearrangement joins TRBV29-1 to TRBJ2-7; TRBD1 agrees at 7 bases. Germline CDR1 and CDR2: SQVTM and ANQGSEA. The J segment lost 7 bases and the V segment lost 4 bases, leaving 13 bases of the junction unmatched. There are 14 residues in the CDR3. As DNA, the CDR3 is TGCAGCGTTGGAAGGGAGACAGGGCCCTTGGAGCAGTACTTC. This codes for CSVGRETGPLEQYF.

This clonotype was found once. Germline is not matched at one junction end, which may reflect a read error. This chain joins TRBV9 and TRBJ2-5; D is uncertain. The CDR3 loop spans 15 amino acids. Germline lookup yields CDR1 SGDLS and CDR2 YYNGEE. CDR3 protein: CASSPLSAQQEAQYF. CDR3 coding DNA: TGTGCCAGCAGCCCCCTTTCGGCACAGCAAGAGGCCCAGTACTTC.